The 15 T cell receptor beta chains reported below all come from one sample, sequenced in a study of cytomegalovirus exposure and HLA in healthy donors. PCR was performed using 60 Vbeta and 13 Jbeta primers. Sequencing used immunoSEQ multiplex PCR; TCRdb keeps in-frame clones, though not all of them. The sample records 180,000 or so clones, roughly 74% being singletons. Sample: PBMCs. The receptors shown here come from a woman aged 40 to 50 in good health and CMV-seropositive.

This clone has only a few counts. The rearrangement links TRBV18 to TRBJ2-5; 9 nucleotides match TRBD1. CDR3 size: 13 residues. The germline V gene has CDR1 KGHSH and CDR2 LQKENI. The V and J ends lost 3 bases and 4 bases, in that order; junction bases with no gene match: 0. As DNA, the CDR3 is TGTGCCAGCTCACCGACAGGGGGAGAGACCCAGTACTTC. Amino acid sequence: CASSPTGGETQYF. The complete variable domain, with remaining parts taken from reference TRBV18 and TRBJ2-5, reads NAGVMQNPRHLVRRRGQEARLRCSPMKGHSHVYWYRQLPEEGLKFMVYLQKENIIDESGMPKERFSAEFPKEGPSILRIQQVVRGDSAAYFCASSPTGGETQYFGPGTRLLVL.

CDR3 nucleotide sequence: TGTGCCAGTAGAAGGACTAGCTGGGATTACAATGAGCAGTTCTTC. Translated: CASRRTSWDYNEQFF. The rearrangement links TRBV19 to TRBJ2-1; TRBD2 matches 8 bases. The germline V gene encodes CDR1 LNHDA and CDR2 SQIVND (reference sequence). The CDR3 has 15 residues. The trim removed 6 bases at V and 4 bases at J, leaving 8 bases unmatched.

This clone was detected a few times. The rearrangement links TRBV6-1 to TRBJ2-1, with a possible D match to TRBD2 (6 bases). CDR1 and CDR2 from the germline V gene are MNHNS and SASEGT. The CDR3 loop spans 12 amino acids. V was trimmed by 5 bases and J by 10 bases, leaving 12 bases between them. CDR3 DNA sequence: TGTGCCAGCAGTCGGAGGGTGAACGAGCAGTTCTTC. The encoded protein is CASSRRVNEQFF.

The chain recombines TRBV6-5 with TRBJ2-2; D gene uncertain. The CDR3 has 15 amino acids. V lost 8 bases to trimming and J lost 4 bases, with 17 bases between them. Germline V gives CDR1 MNHEY, CDR2 SVGAGI. The CDR3 DNA sequence: TGTGCCAGCTTCAGCCAGTTGCTAGGCACCGGGGAGCTGTTTTTT. It codes for CASFSQLLGTGELFF.

This clone was seen once. The sample holds other DNA sequences that translate to the same CDR3. The chain employs TRBV28 and TRBJ1-2; 7 nucleotides match TRBD1. The CDR3 is 15 residues long. The ends lost 1 base at V and 2 bases at J; junction bases unmatched: 4. CDR1 and CDR2 (germline): MDHEN, SYDVKM. For the CDR3, the DNA is TGTGCCAGCAGTTTATCTGGCAGGGGGAACTATGGCTACACCTTC. Translating gives CASSLSGRGNYGYTF.

This clone was detected once. V is TRBV2 and J is TRBJ2-1; the match to TRBD2 covers 14 bases. The V and J ends lost 6 bases and 8 bases, in that order; junction bases with no gene match: 6. The germline gives CDR1 SNHLY, CDR2 FYNNEI. The CDR3 sequence is 15 residues long. CDR3 in DNA: TGTGCCAGCAGACGACTAGCGGGAGGGTGGTATGAGCAGTTCTTC. Translated, it gives CASRRLAGGWYEQFF. Full variable domain (outside the CDR3, taken from reference TRBV2 and TRBJ2-1): EPEVTQTPSHQVTQMGQEVILRCVPISNHLYFYWYRQILGQKVEFLVSFYNNEISEKSEIFDDQFSVERPDGSNFTLKIRSTKLEDSAMYFCASRRLAGGWYEQFFGPGTRLTVL.

The chain employs TRBV5-1 and TRBJ2-3; 11 bases line up with TRBD2. Trimming at V came to 2 bases and at J to 1 base, leaving 9 bases not matched to a gene. The V gene's germline CDR1 is SGHRS and CDR2 YFSETQ. CDR3 size: 18 residues. The CDR3 coding sequence is TGCGCCAGCAGCTTAAGGCTAGCGGGAGGAGGGGGCACAGATACGCAGTATTTT. This encodes CASSLRLAGGGGTDTQYF. The complete variable domain, with remaining parts taken from reference TRBV5-1 and TRBJ2-3, reads KAGVTQTPRYLIKTRGQQVTLSCSPISGHRSVSWYQQTPGQGLQFLFEYFSETQRNKGNFPGRFSGRQFSNSRSEMNVSTLELGDSALYLCASSLRLAGGGGTDTQYFGPGTRLTVL.

The chain is built from TRBV28 and TRBJ2-6; TRBD1 matches 11 bases. Trimming cost V 8 bases and J 0 bases; bases outside gene matches: 24. Germline V gene data show CDR1 as MDHEN and CDR2 as SYDVKM. The CDR3 runs to 23 residues. CDR3 amino acids: CASARNRKGQGALKISGANVLTF. The CDR3 DNA reads TGTGCCAGCGCTCGCAACCGGAAAGGACAGGGGGCGTTAAAAATCTCTGGGGCCAACGTCCTGACTTTC.

The V and J genes are TRBV7-9 and TRBJ1-2; possible D gene TRBD1, 5 bases. This CDR3 comprises 14 residues. Between the trimmed V and J ends, which lost 2 bases and 8 bases, there was a span of 15 bases. The germline gives CDR1 SEHNR, CDR2 FQNEAQ (reference sequence). CDR3 nucleotides: TGTGCCAGCAGCTTATCGGTCAGGGCCCAAGGCTACACCTTC. Residues: CASSLSVRAQGYTF.

The rearrangement joins TRBV18 to TRBJ2-3; 12 bases line up with TRBD2. Germline V gives CDR1 KGHSH, CDR2 LQKENI. The CDR3 length is 17 residues. The V segment lost 3 bases and the J segment 2 bases; nucleotides outside the gene matches: 6. The CDR3, as DNA: TGTGCCAGCTCACCTCGGACTAGCGGGACACTCACAGATACGCAGTATTTT. Translation: CASSPRTSGTLTDTQYF. Full variable domain (outside the CDR3, taken from reference TRBV18 and TRBJ2-3): NAGVMQNPRHLVRRRGQEARLRCSPMKGHSHVYWYRQLPEEGLKFMVYLQKENIIDESGMPKERFSAEFPKEGPSILRIQQVVRGDSAAYFCASSPRTSGTLTDTQYFGPGTRLTVL.

This clone was counted a few times. This chain connects TRBV28 to TRBJ2-7, with 7 bases aligning to TRBD1. The CDR3 has 15 residues. Trimming cost V 8 bases and J 3 bases; bases outside gene matches: 13. Germline CDR1 MDHEN, CDR2 SYDVKM. CDR3 DNA: TGTGCCAGCCATCACGGGACAGATACGAGCTACGAGCAGTACTTC. Translating gives CASHHGTDTSYEQYF.

This chain connects TRBV6-1 to TRBJ2-3; TRBD1 agrees at 7 bases. From germline, CDR1 is MNHNS and CDR2 SASEGT. The CDR3 sequence is 14 residues long. V gave up 6 bases and J gave up 0 bases; unmatched junction bases: 3. CDR3 sequence: CASRLQGSTDTQYF. Written as DNA, the CDR3 is TGTGCCAGCAGACTACAGGGGAGCACAGATACGCAGTATTTT.

The V and J genes are TRBV10-3 and TRBJ2-7, with a possible D match to TRBD2 (7 bases). This CDR3 is 15 amino acids long. Germline V lookup: CDR1 ENHRY, CDR2 SYGVKD. V was clipped by 3 bases and J by 3 bases, with 15 bases between them. Here the CDR3 reads CAISDRGRVGYEQYF. The CDR3 DNA reads TGTGCCATCAGTGATAGGGGGAGGGTTGGCTACGAGCAGTACTTC.

The chain links TRBV9 to TRBJ2-2; D perhaps matches TRBD2 (7 bases). There are 16 residues in the CDR3. In germline, CDR1 is SGDLS, CDR2 YYNGEE. Trimming removed 4 bases at V and 6 bases at J, with 19 bases between. For the CDR3, the DNA is TGTGCCAGCAGCCCATCCGCGGGGGCTGGGGCCGGGGAGCTGTTTTTT. It yields the protein CASSPSAGAGAGELFF.

The rearrangement uses TRBV5-1 and TRBJ2-3; D might be TRBD2 (6 bases). Trimming cost V 1 base and J 4 bases, with 10 bases left between them. This CDR3 contains 14 residues. Germline CDR1 and CDR2: SGHRS and YFSETQ. CDR3 bases: TGCGCCAGCAGCTTGAATCCGGGAGCAGATACGCAGTATTTT. It is translated as CASSLNPGADTQYF.